The clone carrying this T cell receptor beta chain was recorded only once. The protocol was immunoSEQ multiplex PCR, while the TCRdb copy is restricted to in-frame clones and leaves out a portion. The sample contains 98,000 or so clones, more than 70% of which appear only once. The data were obtained in a study of T cell responses to AZD1222 COVID-19 vaccine. V dropped 0 bases and J dropped 10 bases, with 13 bases sitting between them. CDR3 length equals 13 residues. Germline V CDR1 and CDR2: SGDLS, YYNGEE. This sequence joins TRBV9 and TRBJ1-1, with a possible D match to TRBD1 (5 bases). This specimen was peripheral blood, taken 28 days after the second AZD1222 dose. This receptor was obtained from an adult who received the AZD1222 COVID-19 vaccine. The DNA for the CDR3 is TGTGCCAGCAGCGTAGATGGCGGGGCCGGAGCTTTCTTT. Its translation: CASSVDGGAGAFF.